This T cell receptor (beta chain) was recovered during a study of T-cell memory formation after mild COVID-19. One entry per CDR3 protein, called by TCRdb with MiXCR from the 5' RACE reads. The sample has around 200,000 distinct CDR3 sequences; 8% to 11% are singletons. V shed 1 base and J shed 15 bases, with 13 bases lying between them. The V gene's germline CDR1 is SGHDN and CDR2 FVKESK. The CDR3 loop spans 12 amino acids. The sequence derives from a man between 18 and 29 years old who had mild COVID-19 (a few samples of this study predate the infection). Cell type and time point are not known. The gene calls are TRBV14 and TRBJ2-1; D is tentatively TRBD1 or TRBD2 (5 bases each). Sequenced material: PBMCs or a T cell subset sorted from them (not recorded which). CDR3: CASSQVRGRAFF. In DNA form, the CDR3 reads TGTGCCAGCAGCCAAGTGAGGGGTAGGGCGTTCTTC.